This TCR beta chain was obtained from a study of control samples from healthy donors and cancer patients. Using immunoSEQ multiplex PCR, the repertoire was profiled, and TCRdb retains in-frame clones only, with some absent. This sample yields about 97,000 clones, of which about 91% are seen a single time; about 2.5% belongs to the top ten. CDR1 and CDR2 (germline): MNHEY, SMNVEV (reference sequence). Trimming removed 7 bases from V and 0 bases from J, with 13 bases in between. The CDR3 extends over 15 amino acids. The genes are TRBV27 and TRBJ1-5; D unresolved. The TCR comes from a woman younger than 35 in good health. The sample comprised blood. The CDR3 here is CASNEGAYSNQPQHF. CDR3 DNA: TGTGCCAGCAACGAAGGAGCCTATAGCAATCAGCCCCAGCATTTT.